The rows below give T cell receptor beta chains drawn from one sample of a study of blood T cell repertoires in COVID-19. Here immunoSEQ multiplex PCR was the method, and the copy in TCRdb shows in-frame clones only, minus some. The table records roughly 200,000 clones, 89% of them present only once. Sequencing input: PBMCs or T cells enriched from blood (not recorded which). The receptors here all came from a woman aged 40 to 50 with acute COVID-19. CDR3s include the opening cysteine and the closing phenylalanine or tryptophan. D genes are given only for firm matches. Only part of the rows carry a size: once, few, many, or a class if the clone is expanded.

- | - | TRBJ2-5 | TRBV6-2/TRBV6-3 | CASSHHRGGETQYF | TGTGCCAGCAGTCATCACCGGGGTGGTGAGACCCAGTACTTC
- | TRBD2 | TRBJ2-3 | TRBV28 | CASRGTSGGRHTQYF | TGTGCCAGCAGGGGGACTAGCGGGGGGAGGCATACGCAGTATTTT
- | - | TRBJ2-7 | TRBV5-4 | CASSLDRVTEQYF | TGTGCCAGCAGCTTGGACCGGGTCACAGAGCAGTACTTC
- | - | TRBJ1-2 | TRBV27 | CASSSLDRNGYTF | TGTGCCAGCAGTTCCTTAGACAGGAATGGCTACACCTTC
- | TRBD2 | TRBJ2-3 | TRBV15 | CATSRGEGTQYF | TGTGCCACCAGCAGGGGGGAGGGCACGCAGTATTTT
- | TRBD1 | TRBJ2-5 | TRBV7-9 | CASSLVDRGRETQYF | TGTGCCAGCAGCTTAGTTGACAGGGGGCGAGAGACCCAGTACTTC
- | - | TRBJ1-2 | TRBV19 | CASRSNMGYTF | TGTGCCAGTAGGAGTAATATGGGCTACACCTTC
- | TRBD2 | TRBJ2-5 | TRBV5-6 | CASTLLAGGHQTQYF | TGTGCCAGCACCCTACTAGCGGGGGGGCATCAGACCCAGTACTTC
- | TRBD1 | TRBJ1-2 | TRBV3-1/TRBV3-2 | CASSPTGTPGGVGGYTF | TGTGCCAGCAGCCCCACAGGGACACCAGGGGGTGTAGGGGGCTACACCTTC
- | TRBD1 | TRBJ1-4 | TRBV15 | CATSRVLTGTNEKLFF | TGTGCCACCAGCAGAGTCTTGACAGGGACTAATGAAAAACTGTTTTTT
- | TRBD2 | TRBJ2-1 | TRBV2 | CASNTAASGDNEQFF | TGTGCCAGCAACACGGCGGCTAGCGGGGATAATGAGCAGTTCTTC
- | - | TRBJ2-3 | TRBV3-1/TRBV3-2 | CASSQETLGPTSTDTQYF | TGTGCCAGCAGCCAAGAGACGTTGGGGCCTACTAGCACAGATACGCAGTATTTT
- | - | TRBJ2-5 | TRBV7-9 | CASSLEGAWTQYF | TGTGCCAGCAGCTTAGAAGGGGCATGGACCCAGTACTTC
- | TRBD2 | TRBJ2-2 | TRBV19 | CASSIIQASGTPSELFF | TGTGCCAGTAGTATTATCCAGGCTAGCGGAACCCCCAGTGAGCTGTTTTTT
- | - | TRBJ2-1 | TRBV18 | CASSPASANNEQFF | TGTGCCAGCTCACCTGCTAGCGCGAACAATGAGCAGTTCTTC
few | - | TRBJ1-1 | TRBV6-5 | CASTVFLSNTEAFF | TGTGCCAGCACGGTTTTCCTTTCGAACACTGAAGCTTTCTTT
- | TRBD2 | TRBJ2-1 | TRBV3-1/TRBV3-2 | CASSQSRARLAGYNEQFF | TGTGCCAGCAGCCAATCCAGGGCCCGACTAGCGGGTTACAATGAGCAGTTCTTC
- | TRBD1 | TRBJ2-3 | TRBV7-9 | CASSQGNTGGVGTDTQYF | TGTGCCAGCAGCCAGGGGAACACAGGGGGCGTGGGCACAGATACGCAGTATTTT
- | - | TRBJ1-2 | TRBV19 | CASSIRGANGYTF | TGTGCCAGTAGTATACGGGGGGCGAATGGCTACACCTTC
- | TRBD1 | TRBJ2-7 | TRBV5-8 | CASTPTGTGIYEQYF | TGTGCCAGCACACCAACCGGGACAGGGATCTACGAGCAGTACTTC
- | - | TRBJ1-2 | TRBV6-5 | CASSVGITLGGYTF | TGTGCCAGCAGCGTCGGGATCACCCTGGGTGGCTACACCTTC
few | TRBD1 | TRBJ2-3 | TRBV4-2 | CASSLLGTGVEDTQYF | TGTGCCAGCAGCCTACTAGGGACAGGGGTAGAAGATACGCAGTATTTT
- | - | TRBJ1-1 | TRBV19 | CASTSVNTEAFF | TGTGCCAGTACCTCGGTGAACACTGAAGCTTTCTTT
few | TRBD2 | TRBJ2-3 | TRBV2 | CASSAGTSGTTQYF | TGTGCCAGCAGCGCCGGGACTAGCGGGACTACGCAGTATTTT
- | - | TRBJ2-5 | TRBV5-4 | CASSLEGGTQYF | TGTGCCAGCAGCTTGGAAGGGGGGACCCAGTACTTC
- | TRBD1 | TRBJ1-2 | TRBV5-4 | CAIPLCPGQGACGYTF | TGTGCCATCCCCCTATGTCCGGGACAGGGGGCATGTGGCTACACCTTC
- | - | TRBJ2-4 | TRBV6-4 | CASRPALYSAKNIQYF | TGTGCCAGCAGGCCCGCGCTTTATTCAGCCAAAAACATTCAGTACTTC
- | - | TRBJ2-1 | TRBV19 | CASSTPTGDYNEQFF | TGTGCCAGTAGTACCCCGACGGGGGACTACAATGAGCAGTTCTTC
- | - | TRBJ2-7 | TRBV2 | CASSEAGSSSREQYF | TGTGCCAGCAGTGAAGCCGGGTCCAGCTCCCGCGAGCAGTACTTC
- | TRBD1 | TRBJ2-7 | TRBV7-2 | CASSLAGQGPYEQYF | TGTGCCAGCAGCTTAGCAGGACAGGGACCCTACGAGCAGTACTTC
- | TRBD2 | TRBJ2-2 | TRBV7-7 | CASSLAVSGRAGGGELFF | TGTGCTAGCAGCTTAGCGGTCAGCGGGAGGGCCGGAGGCGGGGAGCTGTTTTTT
few | - | TRBJ1-3 | TRBV30 | CAWRTGPSANTIYF | TGTGCCTGGAGGACAGGACCCTCAGCAAACACCATATATTTT
once | TRBD2 | TRBJ2-7 | TRBV7-6 | CASSLRSGGSPYEQYF | TGTGCCAGCAGCTTGAGGTCGGGCGGGAGTCCCTACGAGCAGTACTTC
- | - | TRBJ2-1 | TRBV4-3 | CASSQLEGQPSYNEQFF | TGCGCCAGCAGCCAGTTGGAGGGCCAGCCCTCCTACAATGAGCAGTTCTTC
- | TRBD2 | TRBJ2-5 | TRBV24-1 | CATSDMVAGAETQYF | TGTGCCACCAGTGATATGGTAGCGGGGGCGGAGACCCAGTACTTC
few | - | TRBJ2-7 | TRBV21-1 | CASIPGGSYEQYF | TGTGCCAGCATCCCAGGAGGGAGCTACGAGCAGTACTTC
- | - | TRBJ2-7 | TRBV27 | CASRGQKGASYEQYF | TGTGCCAGCAGGGGGCAAAAAGGGGCTTCCTACGAGCAGTACTTC
- | TRBD1 | TRBJ2-3 | TRBV10-1 | CASSDPRTGVTQYF | TGCGCCAGCAGTGATCCCCGGACAGGGGTTACGCAGTATTTT
once | TRBD1 | TRBJ2-1 | TRBV4-3 | CASSQVLGTGGGEQFF | TGCGCCAGCAGCCAAGTCCTCGGGACAGGGGGTGGCGAGCAGTTCTTC
- | - | TRBJ1-5 | TRBV5-5 | CASSLYPSTDSNQPQHF | TGTGCCAGCAGCTTGTATCCCTCCACAGATAGCAATCAGCCCCAGCATTTT
- | TRBD2 | TRBJ2-2 | TRBV2 | CASSEEAGGNTGELFF | TGTGCCAGCAGTGAAGAAGCGGGGGGGAACACCGGGGAGCTGTTTTTT
- | - | TRBJ2-7 | TRBV11-2 | CASSVGGGRTYEQYF | TGTGCCAGCAGCGTGGGAGGGGGACGGACCTACGAGCAGTACTTC
- | - | TRBJ2-7 | TRBV18 | CASSQGVGRATYEQYF | TGTGCCAGCTCCCAGGGGGTCGGGAGGGCCACCTACGAGCAGTACTTC
- | - | TRBJ2-7 | TRBV7-2 | CASSLVGAHYEQYF | TGTGCCAGCAGCTTAGTTGGGGCCCACTACGAGCAGTACTTC
- | - | TRBJ1-1 | TRBV18 | CASSPGLSYGGNTEAFF | TGTGCCAGCTCACCGGGTCTTTCATACGGGGGGAACACTGAAGCTTTCTTT
- | - | TRBJ1-5 | TRBV21-1 | CASPAGDLGNQPQHF | TGTGCCAGCCCGGCCGGGGATTTAGGCAATCAGCCCCAGCATTTT
- | - | TRBJ2-5 | TRBV7-9 | CASSLAGSQETQYF | TGTGCCAGCAGCTTAGCGGGCAGCCAAGAGACCCAGTACTTC
- | - | TRBJ2-3 | TRBV5-1 | CASSLSSFGAGATDTQYF | TGCGCCAGCAGCTTATCGTCCTTCGGGGCGGGGGCCACAGATACGCAGTATTTT
- | - | TRBJ1-2 | TRBV3-1/TRBV3-2 | CASSQAAGANYGYTF | TGTGCCAGCAGCCAAGCCGCAGGGGCGAACTATGGCTACACCTTC
- | - | TRBJ2-3 | TRBV6-5 | CASAWGPGTDTQYF | TGTGCCAGCGCTTGGGGGCCCGGCACAGATACGCAGTATTTT
- | - | TRBJ2-5 | TRBV11-2 | CASSLRVIQETQYF | TGTGCCAGCAGCTTACGAGTGATACAAGAGACCCAGTACTTC
- | TRBD2 | TRBJ2-3 | TRBV30 | CAWTLPSGGALSTDTQYF | TGTGCCTGGACCCTTCCTAGCGGGGGGGCGCTTAGCACAGATACGCAGTATTTT
- | - | TRBJ2-5 | TRBV7-6 | CASSMDFQETQYF | TGTGCCAGCAGCATGGACTTCCAAGAGACCCAGTACTTC
- | TRBD1 | TRBJ2-3 | TRBV5-4 | CASSLGDRGTSTDTQYF | TGTGCCAGCAGCTTGGGGGACAGGGGGACTAGCACAGATACGCAGTATTTT